This T cell receptor beta chain was observed in a study of T cell changes during pregnancy in multiple sclerosis. Profiling relied on immunoSEQ multiplex PCR, and the TCRdb table lists in-frame clones only, not all of them. The sample yields fewer than 140,000 clones, about 90% seen once. Germline V gene data show CDR1 as MDHEN and CDR2 as SYDVKM. The CDR3 runs 14 residues. The junction had 3 bases not matched to a gene; V was cut back by 5 bases and J by 0 bases. The chain links TRBV28 to TRBJ1-2, with 7 bases aligning to TRBD1. The source material was peripheral blood, sampled before pregnancy. This TCR came from a female donor with multiple sclerosis, enrolled in a pregnancy study. As DNA, the CDR3 is TGTGCCAGCAGTCTAGACAGGGCTAACTATGGCTACACCTTC. Protein product: CASSLDRANYGYTF.